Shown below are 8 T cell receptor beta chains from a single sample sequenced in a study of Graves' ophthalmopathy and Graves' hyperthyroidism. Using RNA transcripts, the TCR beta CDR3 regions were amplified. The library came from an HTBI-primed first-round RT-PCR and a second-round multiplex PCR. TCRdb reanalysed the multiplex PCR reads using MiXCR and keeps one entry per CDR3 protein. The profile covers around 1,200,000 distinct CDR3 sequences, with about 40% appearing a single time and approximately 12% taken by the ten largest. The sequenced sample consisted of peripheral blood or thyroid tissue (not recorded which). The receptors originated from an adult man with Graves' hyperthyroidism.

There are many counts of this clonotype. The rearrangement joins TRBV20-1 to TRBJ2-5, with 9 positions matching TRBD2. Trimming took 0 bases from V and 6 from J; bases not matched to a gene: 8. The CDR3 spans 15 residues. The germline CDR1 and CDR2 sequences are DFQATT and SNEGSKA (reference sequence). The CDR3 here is CSARDYAGGRKTQYF. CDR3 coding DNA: TGCAGTGCTAGAGATTACGCGGGGGGGCGGAAGACCCAGTACTTC.

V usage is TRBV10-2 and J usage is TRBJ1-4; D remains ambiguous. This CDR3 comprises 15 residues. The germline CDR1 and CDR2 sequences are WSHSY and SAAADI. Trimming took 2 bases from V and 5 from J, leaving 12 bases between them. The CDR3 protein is CASSEPTSPNEKLFF. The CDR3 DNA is TGCGCCAGCAGTGAGCCGACCAGTCCCAATGAAAAACTGTTTTTT.

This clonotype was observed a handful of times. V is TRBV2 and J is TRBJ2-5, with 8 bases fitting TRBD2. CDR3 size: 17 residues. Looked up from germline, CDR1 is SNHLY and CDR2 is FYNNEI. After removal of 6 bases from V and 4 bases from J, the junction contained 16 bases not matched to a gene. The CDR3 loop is CASSSLLDQRGGETQYF. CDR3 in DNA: TGTGCCAGCAGCTCTTTGCTCGACCAACGGGGGGGAGAGACCCAGTACTTC. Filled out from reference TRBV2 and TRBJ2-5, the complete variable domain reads EPEVTQTPSHQVTQMGQEVILRCVPISNHLYFYWYRQILGQKVEFLVSFYNNEISEKSEIFDDQFSVERPDGSNFTLKIRSTKLEDSAMYFCASSSLLDQRGGETQYFGPGTRLLVL.

The CDR3 region is CASSQDEQGTETQYF. CDR3 nucleotides: TGCGCCAGCAGCCAAGATGAACAGGGGACGGAGACCCAGTACTTC. The gene calls are TRBV4-3 and TRBJ2-5; 7 nucleotides line up with TRBD1. The CDR3 covers 15 residues. J was trimmed by 5 bases and V by 0 bases; bases with no gene match: 6. Germline loops: CDR1 LGHNA, CDR2 YSLEER.

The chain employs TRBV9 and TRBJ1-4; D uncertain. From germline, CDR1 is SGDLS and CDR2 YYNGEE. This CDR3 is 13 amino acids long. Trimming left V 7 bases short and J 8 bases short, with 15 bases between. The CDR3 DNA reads TGTGCCAGCTCACCACCGGGGAGGGAAAAACTGTTTTTT. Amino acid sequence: CASSPPGREKLFF.

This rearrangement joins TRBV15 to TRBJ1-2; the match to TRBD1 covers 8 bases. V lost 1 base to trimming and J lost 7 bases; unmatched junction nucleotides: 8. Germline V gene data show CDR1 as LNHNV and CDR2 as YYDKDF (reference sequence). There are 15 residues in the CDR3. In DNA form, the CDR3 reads TGTGCCACCAGCAGAGGAGTGGACAGGGTGGTTGGCTACACCTTC. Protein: CATSRGVDRVVGYTF.

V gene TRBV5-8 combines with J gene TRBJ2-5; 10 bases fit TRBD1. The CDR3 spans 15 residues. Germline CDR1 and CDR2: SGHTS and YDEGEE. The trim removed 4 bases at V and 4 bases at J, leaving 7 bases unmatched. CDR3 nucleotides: TGTGCCAGCAGCGGAGGACAGGGGGTGAGAGAGACCCAGTACTTC. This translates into CASSGGQGVRETQYF.

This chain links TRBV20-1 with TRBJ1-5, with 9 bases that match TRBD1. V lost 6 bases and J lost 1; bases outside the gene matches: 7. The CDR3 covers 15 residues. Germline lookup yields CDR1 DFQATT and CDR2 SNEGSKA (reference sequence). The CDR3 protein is CSAIRTGVSNQPQHF. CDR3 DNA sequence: TGCAGTGCGATCCGGACAGGGGTGAGCAATCAGCCCCAGCATTTT.